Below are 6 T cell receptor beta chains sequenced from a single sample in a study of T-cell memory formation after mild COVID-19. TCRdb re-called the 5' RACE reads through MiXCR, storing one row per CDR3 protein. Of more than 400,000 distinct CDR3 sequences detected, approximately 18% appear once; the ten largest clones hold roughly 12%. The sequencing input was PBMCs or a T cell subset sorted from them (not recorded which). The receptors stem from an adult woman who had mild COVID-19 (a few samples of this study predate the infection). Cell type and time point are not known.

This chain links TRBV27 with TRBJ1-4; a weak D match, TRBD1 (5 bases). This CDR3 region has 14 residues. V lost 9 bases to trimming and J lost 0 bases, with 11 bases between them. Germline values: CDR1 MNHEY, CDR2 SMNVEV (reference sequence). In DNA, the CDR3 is TGTGCCAGTAGACGGGGGGCAACTAATGAAAAACTGTTTTTT. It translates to CASRRGATNEKLFF.

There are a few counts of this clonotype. CDR3 residues: CASSYRGRTDTQYF. The CDR3 nucleotides are TGTGCCAGCAGTTACAGGGGGCGCACAGATACGCAGTATTTT. The chain uses TRBV6-2 or TRBV6-3 and TRBJ2-3; 7 bases fit TRBD1. J gave up 1 base and V 2 bases, and 0 bases lay outside the gene matches. Germline V gene sequence: CDR1 MNHEY, CDR2 SVGEGT. CDR3 size: 14 residues.

CDR3 protein: CASSSTGYQETQYF. Written as DNA, the CDR3 is TGTGCCAGCAGTTCCACAGGATACCAAGAGACCCAGTACTTC. The rearrangement uses TRBV12-3 or TRBV12-4 and TRBJ2-5, with a possible D match to TRBD1 (5 bases). V dropped 4 bases and J dropped 0 bases, with 9 bases sitting between them. This CDR3 is built from 14 residues.

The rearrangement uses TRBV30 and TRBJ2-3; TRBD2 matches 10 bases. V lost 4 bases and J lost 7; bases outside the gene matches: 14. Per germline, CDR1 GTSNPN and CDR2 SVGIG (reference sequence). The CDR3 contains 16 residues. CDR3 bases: TGTGCCTGGACTAGCGGGAGCCCATTGCGTTTTAATACGCAGTATTTT. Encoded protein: CAWTSGSPLRFNTQYF.

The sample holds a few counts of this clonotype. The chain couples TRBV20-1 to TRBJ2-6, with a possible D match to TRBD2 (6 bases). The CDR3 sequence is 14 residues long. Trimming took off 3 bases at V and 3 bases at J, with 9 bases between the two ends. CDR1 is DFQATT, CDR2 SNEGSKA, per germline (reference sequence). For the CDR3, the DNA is TGCAGTGCTAGCGGGAGTAGTGGGGCCAACGTCCTGACTTTC. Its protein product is CSASGSSGANVLTF.

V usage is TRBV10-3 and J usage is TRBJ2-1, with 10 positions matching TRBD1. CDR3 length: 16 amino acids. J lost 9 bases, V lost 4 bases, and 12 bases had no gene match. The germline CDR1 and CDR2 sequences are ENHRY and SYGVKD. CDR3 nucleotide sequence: TGTGCCATCAGTGCGCCGCCCGGGACAGGGGATGGTGAGCAGTTCTTC. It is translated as CAISAPPGTGDGEQFF.